Listed below are T cell receptor beta chains from one sample, sequenced in a study of cytomegalovirus exposure and HLA in healthy donors. Sequenced by immunoSEQ multiplex PCR; TCRdb stores in-frame clones only, minus some. The sample includes around 210,000 clones. Source material: PBMCs. All receptors come from a girl aged 2 to 10 in good health and CMV-seropositive. The CDR3 runs from the conserved cysteine through the conserved F or W. The order of the fields is D gene, V gene, J gene, CDR3 DNA, CDR3 protein. A D gene is named only where the DNA matches it firmly.

NA,TRBV29-1,TRBJ1-1,TGCAGCGTTGAAAGGGAGGGGAACACTGAAGCTTTCTTT,CSVEREGNTEAFF
NA,TRBV13,TRBJ2-3,TGTGCCACCGAAGCCGGTATTCAAAGCACAGATACGCAGTATTTT,CATEAGIQSTDTQYF
NA,TRBV5-1,TRBJ2-1,TGCGCCAGCAGCACCGCTTCAACAGGTGTCAATGAGCAGTTCTTC,CASSTASTGVNEQFF
TRBD2,TRBV5-1,TRBJ2-3,TGCGCCAGCAGCCCAGAGCCGCCGGGGACTAGCGGCACAGATACGCAGTATTTT,CASSPEPPGTSGTDTQYF
NA,TRBV28,TRBJ1-1,TGTGCCAGCAGCCGGGGAGGGATTCCCTATCACACTGAAGCTTTCTTT,CASSRGGIPYHTEAFF
NA,TRBV29-1,TRBJ2-7,TGCAGCGTTTCCCCGACAGGCCCCTACGAGCAGTACTTC,CSVSPTGPYEQYF
NA,TRBV27,TRBJ1-1,TGTGCCAGCACCCCTGAGGGGGGGCTTATTAATTGGACTGAAGCTTTCTTT,CASTPEGGLINWTEAFF
NA,TRBV28,TRBJ1-4,TGTGCCAGCAGTGAAGGGGGGGCGGGGAGTGATGAAAAACTGTTTTTT,CASSEGGAGSDEKLFF
TRBD1,TRBV6-6,TRBJ1-5,TGTGCCAGCAGCCGGAGGACAGGGGACATTAATCAGCCCCAGCATTTT,CASSRRTGDINQPQHF
TRBD1,TRBV6-1,TRBJ1-5,TGTGCCAGCAGGAGCCAGGGGGTTTATCAGCCCCAGCATTTT,CASRSQGVYQPQHF
TRBD1,TRBV28,TRBJ2-2,TGTGCCACCCGAAGGACAGGGAACACCGGGGAGCTGTTTTTT,CATRRTGNTGELFF
NA,TRBV7-9,TRBJ1-4,TGTGCCAGCAGCCCTTGGACCGTAGGGGAAGAAAAACTGTTTTTT,CASSPWTVGEEKLFF
NA,TRBV10-3,TRBJ2-2,TGTGCCATCAGTGAAACGGACAGAATGGCCGGGGAGCTGTTTTTT,CAISETDRMAGELFF
TRBD2,TRBV5-1,TRBJ2-1,TGCGCCAGCAGCTTGCGGGCAGCGGGAGGGCAGATGGTCGATGAGCAGTTCTTC,CASSLRAAGGQMVDEQFF
TRBD2,TRBV10-3,TRBJ2-3,TGTGCCATCAGTGCCTGGACTAGCGGGATTGGCACAGATACGCAGTATTTT,CAISAWTSGIGTDTQYF
TRBD1,TRBV19,TRBJ1-4,TGTGCCAGTAGTGCGGGACAGGGGAGCGAAAAACTGTTTTTT,CASSAGQGSEKLFF
NA,TRBV5-1,TRBJ2-1,TGCGCCAGCAGGCTGAGCGGGCTCGGTTACAATGAGCAGTTCTTC,CASRLSGLGYNEQFF
NA,TRBV28,TRBJ2-1,TGTGCCAGCAGTCCGAGGAATGAGCAGTTCTTC,CASSPRNEQFF
TRBD1,TRBV11-2,TRBJ1-2,TGTGCCAGCAGCTTAGATGGGACAGGGGGCAACTATGGCTACACCTTC,CASSLDGTGGNYGYTF
TRBD1,TRBV5-1,TRBJ2-3,TGCGCCAGCAGGCCTGACAGGGGCACAGATACGCAGTATTTT,CASRPDRGTDTQYF
TRBD1,TRBV25-1,TRBJ1-2,TGTGCCAGCAGTGAGGCCCGGACAGGGACAAGCTACACCTTC,CASSEARTGTSYTF
NA,TRBV29-1,TRBJ2-7,TGCAGCGTTGTTGGGGCCCTCTCCTACGAGCAGTACTTC,CSVVGALSYEQYF
NA,TRBV28,TRBJ1-2,TGTGCCAGCAGTTTCGAGGGAGTAGCTAACTTC,CASSFEGVANF
TRBD1,TRBV6-5,TRBJ2-7,TGTGCCAGCAGTCCCGCCCGGGACAGGGGGCGCGAGCAGTACTTC,CASSPARDRGREQYF
TRBD1,TRBV28,TRBJ2-7,TGTGCCAGCAGTCCCAGACAGGGGGCGGCCTACGAGCAGTACTTC,CASSPRQGAAYEQYF
NA,TRBV2,TRBJ1-3,TGTGCCAGCAGCCAACAGGGTATTGGAAACACCATATATTTT,CASSQQGIGNTIYF
TRBD2,TRBV5-1,TRBJ2-2,TGCGCCAGCATCCAAGGGACTAGCGGGACCGGGGAGCTGTTTTTT,CASIQGTSGTGELFF
TRBD2,TRBV11-3,TRBJ2-1,TGTGCCAGCAGCGGATCGGGACTATCCAATGAGCAGTTCTTC,CASSGSGLSNEQFF
TRBD2,TRBV2,TRBJ2-7,TGTGCCAGCAGTGCTCTGCCTAGCGGGGGCGAGCAGTACTTC,CASSALPSGGEQYF
TRBD1,TRBV19,TRBJ1-1,TGTGCCAGTAGTATAGGCGACAGGGCTGAAGCTTTCTTT,CASSIGDRAEAFF
NA,TRBV28,TRBJ1-2,TGTGCCAGCAGTTTTAGCGGCTATGGCTACACCTTC,CASSFSGYGYTF
NA,TRBV5-1,TRBJ2-3,TGCGCCAGCAGCCCAAAGACATCTAGCACAGATACGCAGTATTTT,CASSPKTSSTDTQYF
NA,TRBV6-1,TRBJ1-5,TGTGCCAGCAGTGAAGGGCTTAACGCCCTAGGTCAGCCCCAGCATTTT,CASSEGLNALGQPQHF
NA,TRBV2,TRBJ2-6,TGTGCCAGCTTAGAGGAAGGCGGTCCTGGGGCCAACGTCCTGACTTTC,CASLEEGGPGANVLTF
NA,TRBV29-1,TRBJ2-5,TGCAGCGTTGTCCCGCACTGGGGGGGCAGAGAGACCCAGTACTTC,CSVVPHWGGRETQYF
NA,TRBV11-2,TRBJ1-4,TGTGCCAGCAGCGACAGGTGGAAACTGTTTTTT,CASSDRWKLFF
TRBD2,TRBV7-2,TRBJ2-3,TGTGCCAGCAGCTTCGCAGGGACTAGCGGTAGAGATACGCAGTATTTT,CASSFAGTSGRDTQYF
TRBD1,TRBV13,TRBJ2-1,TGTGCCAGCAGCTTAGGGGCAGGGGGCGAAAATGAGCAGTTCTTC,CASSLGAGGENEQFF
NA,TRBV19,TRBJ1-2,TGTGCCAGTAGTATAATAGGGGTTGATGGCTACACCTTC,CASSIIGVDGYTF
NA,TRBV6-5,TRBJ1-6,TGTGCCAGCAGTCGTCAGGGTTCACCCCTCCACTTT,CASSRQGSPLHF
NA,TRBV25-1,TRBJ1-3,TGTGCCAGCACCCTGGGGGGGTCTGGAAACACCATATATTTT,CASTLGGSGNTIYF
TRBD2,TRBV5-1,TRBJ2-6,TGCGCCAGCAGGGGTGCGGGAGGCTCTGGGGCCAACGTCCTGACTTTC,CASRGAGGSGANVLTF
NA,TRBV25-1,TRBJ2-7,TGTGCCAGCAGTACTCCAGGGGCCAGGGACGAGCAGTACTTC,CASSTPGARDEQYF
NA,TRBV6-1,TRBJ2-1,TGTGCCAGCAGTGATCGGCCCCACTCTAGCAGTAGGTACAATGAGCAGTTCTTC,CASSDRPHSSSRYNEQFF
TRBD2,TRBV27,TRBJ2-7,TGTGCCAGCAGTTTCACCGACCCCAGACTAGCGGGAAGGAACGAGCAGTACTTC,CASSFTDPRLAGRNEQYF